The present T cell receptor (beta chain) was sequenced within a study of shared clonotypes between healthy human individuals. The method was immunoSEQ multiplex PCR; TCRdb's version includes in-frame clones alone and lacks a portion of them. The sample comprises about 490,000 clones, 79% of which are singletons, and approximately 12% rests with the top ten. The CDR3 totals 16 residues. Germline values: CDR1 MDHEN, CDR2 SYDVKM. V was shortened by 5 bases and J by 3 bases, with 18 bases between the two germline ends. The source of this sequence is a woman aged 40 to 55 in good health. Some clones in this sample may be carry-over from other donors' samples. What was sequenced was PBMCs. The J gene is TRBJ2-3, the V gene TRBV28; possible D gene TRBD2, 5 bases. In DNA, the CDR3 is TGTGCCAGCAGTCCGCACGAGAGCGGTTGGACAGATACGCAGTATTTT. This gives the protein CASSPHESGWTDTQYF. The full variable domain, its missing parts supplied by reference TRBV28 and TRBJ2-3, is DVKVTQSSRYLVKRTGEKVFLECVQDMDHENMFWYRQDPGLGLRLIYFSYDVKMKEKGDIPEGYSVSREKKERFSLILESASTNQTSMYLCASSPHESGWTDTQYFGPGTRLTVL.